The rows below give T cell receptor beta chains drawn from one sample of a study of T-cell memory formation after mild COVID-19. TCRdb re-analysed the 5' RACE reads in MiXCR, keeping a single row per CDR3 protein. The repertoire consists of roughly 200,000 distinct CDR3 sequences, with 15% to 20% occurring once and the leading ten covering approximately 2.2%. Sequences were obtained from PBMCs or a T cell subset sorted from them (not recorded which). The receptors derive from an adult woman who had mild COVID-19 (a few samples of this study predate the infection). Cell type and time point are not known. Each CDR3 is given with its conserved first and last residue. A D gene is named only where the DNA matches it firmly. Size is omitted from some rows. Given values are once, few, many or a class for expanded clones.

cdr3_nt: TGTGCCAGCAGCTTGTTCAATGAGCAGTTCTTC; cdr3_aa: CASSLFNEQFF; clone_size: -; v_call: TRBV7-9; j_call: TRBJ2-1; d_call: -
cdr3_nt: TGTGCCAGCAGCTTAACCGGACTAGCGGCCCAAGAGACCCAGTACTTC; cdr3_aa: CASSLTGLAAQETQYF; clone_size: few; v_call: TRBV7-3; j_call: TRBJ2-5; d_call: TRBD2
cdr3_nt: TGTGCCAGCAAAGGTCCGGGGACTAATGAAAAACTGTTTTTT; cdr3_aa: CASKGPGTNEKLFF; clone_size: -; v_call: TRBV6-5; j_call: TRBJ1-4; d_call: -
cdr3_nt: TGTGCCAGCACCCTTTCTGGCGGGGGGTTCAATTCACCCCTCCACTTT; cdr3_aa: CASTLSGGGFNSPLHF; clone_size: -; v_call: TRBV5-5; j_call: TRBJ1-6; d_call: -
cdr3_nt: TGTGCCAGTACCGCAGGTGGACAGGCGAGGAGAGCTTTCTTT; cdr3_aa: CASTAGGQARRAFF; clone_size: few; v_call: TRBV19; j_call: TRBJ1-1; d_call: TRBD1
cdr3_nt: TGTGCCACCAGTGACTCTTCGCGGTCCCACAATGAGCAGTTCTTC; cdr3_aa: CATSDSSRSHNEQFF; clone_size: -; v_call: TRBV24-1; j_call: TRBJ2-1; d_call: -
cdr3_nt: TGTGCCAGCAGCCAATTTTGGCAGGATAACGAGCAGTACTTC; cdr3_aa: CASSQFWQDNEQYF; clone_size: few; v_call: TRBV3-1; j_call: TRBJ2-7; d_call: -
cdr3_nt: TGCAGTGCTAGGCTTACGGGGGTTTTCTACAATGAGCAGTTCTTC; cdr3_aa: CSARLTGVFYNEQFF; clone_size: -; v_call: TRBV20-1; j_call: TRBJ2-1; d_call: -
cdr3_nt: TGCAGCGTTGGACTAGCGGGAGTCCAGAAATACGAGCAGTACTTC; cdr3_aa: CSVGLAGVQKYEQYF; clone_size: -; v_call: TRBV29-1; j_call: TRBJ2-7; d_call: TRBD2
cdr3_nt: TGTGCCACCAGCCATCGGGGCACAGATACGCAGTATTTT; cdr3_aa: CATSHRGTDTQYF; clone_size: many; v_call: TRBV15; j_call: TRBJ2-3; d_call: -
cdr3_nt: TGCGCCAGCAGCTTGGCTAACGGACTTGGAGCTAACTATGGCTACACCTTC; cdr3_aa: CASSLANGLGANYGYTF; clone_size: -; v_call: TRBV5-1; j_call: TRBJ1-2; d_call: -
cdr3_nt: TGTGCCAGCAGTGAAAGGGGCCGGGACGGCTACACCTTC; cdr3_aa: CASSERGRDGYTF; clone_size: few; v_call: TRBV2; j_call: TRBJ1-2; d_call: -
cdr3_nt: TGTGCCAGCAGCTCCCGACGGACTAGCGGGGGGGCACGGGAGCAGTTCTTC; cdr3_aa: CASSSRRTSGGAREQFF; clone_size: -; v_call: TRBV5-5; j_call: TRBJ2-1; d_call: TRBD2
cdr3_nt: TGCGCCAGCAGCTTGGCCGGGAGGCATGATGTCGACGAGCAGTACTTC; cdr3_aa: CASSLAGRHDVDEQYF; clone_size: few; v_call: TRBV5-1; j_call: TRBJ2-7; d_call: TRBD2
cdr3_nt: TGTGCCAGCAGCTTAGTAAGCCAAATAATAGTTAAGGCTTTCTTT; cdr3_aa: CASSLVSQIIVKAFF; clone_size: -; v_call: TRBV7-8; j_call: TRBJ1-1; d_call: -
cdr3_nt: TGTGCCAGCAGCCCTAATGAAAAACTGTTTTTT; cdr3_aa: CASSPNEKLFF; clone_size: once; v_call: TRBV7-9; j_call: TRBJ1-4; d_call: -
cdr3_nt: TGTGCCACTCGTCGACAGGGCGGCGAGACCCAGTACTTC; cdr3_aa: CATRRQGGETQYF; clone_size: -; v_call: TRBV6-1; j_call: TRBJ2-5; d_call: TRBD1
cdr3_nt: TGTGCCAGCAGTGCTCAAACCCAGGCTGGGGCCGGGGAGCTGTTTTTT; cdr3_aa: CASSAQTQAGAGELFF; clone_size: -; v_call: TRBV6-4; j_call: TRBJ2-2; d_call: -
cdr3_nt: TGTGCCAGCAGTGTTACCTCCTACGAGCAGTACTTC; cdr3_aa: CASSVTSYEQYF; clone_size: few; v_call: TRBV12-3/TRBV12-4; j_call: TRBJ2-7; d_call: -
cdr3_nt: TGTGCCACCAGCCGACAGGGACCTCTTCAGCCCCAGCATTTT; cdr3_aa: CATSRQGPLQPQHF; clone_size: -; v_call: TRBV15; j_call: TRBJ1-5; d_call: TRBD1
cdr3_nt: TGCGCCAGCAGCTTCTTACAGGGGACCTATGGCTACACCTTC; cdr3_aa: CASSFLQGTYGYTF; clone_size: -; v_call: TRBV5-1; j_call: TRBJ1-2; d_call: TRBD1
cdr3_nt: TGCGCCAGCTGGTCTCCTGGCGGGACTGAAGCTTTCTTT; cdr3_aa: CASWSPGGTEAFF; clone_size: few; v_call: TRBV5-1; j_call: TRBJ1-1; d_call: -
cdr3_nt: TGCGCCAGCAGCCTGGGGGGACAGTCTCCTTCCTACGAGCAGTACTTC; cdr3_aa: CASSLGGQSPSYEQYF; clone_size: few; v_call: TRBV5-1; j_call: TRBJ2-7; d_call: -
cdr3_nt: TGCAGTGCGCGGACAGGGCCGAATTCACCCCTCCACTTT; cdr3_aa: CSARTGPNSPLHF; clone_size: few; v_call: TRBV20-1; j_call: TRBJ1-6; d_call: TRBD1
cdr3_nt: TGTGCCAGCAGCCGCGGACAAAAATACGAGCAGTACTTC; cdr3_aa: CASSRGQKYEQYF; clone_size: -; v_call: TRBV3-1; j_call: TRBJ2-7; d_call: -
cdr3_nt: TGTGCCAGCAGCCGCCTAATGAATGAGCAGTTCTTC; cdr3_aa: CASSRLMNEQFF; clone_size: -; v_call: TRBV7-2; j_call: TRBJ2-1; d_call: -
cdr3_nt: TGTGCCAGCAGTAGGACAGGGTGGACAGATACGCAGTATTTT; cdr3_aa: CASSRTGWTDTQYF; clone_size: few; v_call: TRBV12-3/TRBV12-4; j_call: TRBJ2-3; d_call: TRBD1
cdr3_nt: TGTGCCAGCAAAAGAGGGGGGACAACCTACAATGAGCAGTTCTTC; cdr3_aa: CASKRGGTTYNEQFF; clone_size: few; v_call: TRBV12-3/TRBV12-4; j_call: TRBJ2-1; d_call: -
cdr3_nt: TGTGCCAGCAGCTTAGCGCACTACACGCAGTATTTT; cdr3_aa: CASSLAHYTQYF; clone_size: medium-sized; v_call: TRBV7-8; j_call: TRBJ2-3; d_call: -
cdr3_nt: TGTGCCAGCACTGCCACTTCGGGGTATCAGCCCCAGCATTTT; cdr3_aa: CASTATSGYQPQHF; clone_size: once; v_call: TRBV6-2/TRBV6-3; j_call: TRBJ1-5; d_call: -
cdr3_nt: TGCGCCAGCAGCTTGGTGGGAAACATGAACACTGAAGCTTTCTTT; cdr3_aa: CASSLVGNMNTEAFF; clone_size: few; v_call: TRBV5-1; j_call: TRBJ1-1; d_call: -
cdr3_nt: TGTGCCAGCAGTCGGGTAAACGGGGATCGGGAGACCCAGTACTTC; cdr3_aa: CASSRVNGDRETQYF; clone_size: few; v_call: TRBV12-3/TRBV12-4; j_call: TRBJ2-5; d_call: -
cdr3_nt: TGTGCCAGCAGTTTCTACAGGGTAGGGACCCAGTACTTC; cdr3_aa: CASSFYRVGTQYF; clone_size: -; v_call: TRBV12-3/TRBV12-4; j_call: TRBJ2-5; d_call: -